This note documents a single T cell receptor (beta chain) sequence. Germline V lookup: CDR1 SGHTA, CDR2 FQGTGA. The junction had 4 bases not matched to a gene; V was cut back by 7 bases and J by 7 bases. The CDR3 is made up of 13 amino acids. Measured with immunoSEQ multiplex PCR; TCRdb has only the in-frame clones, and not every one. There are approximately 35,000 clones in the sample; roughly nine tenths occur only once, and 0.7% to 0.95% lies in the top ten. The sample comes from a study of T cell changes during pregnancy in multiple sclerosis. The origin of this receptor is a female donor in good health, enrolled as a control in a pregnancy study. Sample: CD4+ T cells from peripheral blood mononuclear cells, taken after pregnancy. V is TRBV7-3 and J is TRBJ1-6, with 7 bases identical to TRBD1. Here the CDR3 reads CASTPGGNSPLHF. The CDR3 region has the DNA TGTGCCAGCACCCCAGGGGGGAATTCACCCCTCCACTTT.